The 28 T cell receptor beta chains below all came from one sample that was sequenced in a study of OX40 agonist ivuxolimab in advanced cancers. Assay: immunoSEQ multiplex PCR; the TCRdb copy retains only in-frame clones and omits some. The sample lists about 14,000 clones; 80% were seen once. Sequencing used CD4+ or CD8+ T cells sorted from blood, obtained in a trial of the OX40 agonist ivuxolimab. These receptors were obtained from an adult with an advanced solid tumor such as melanoma, head and neck, liver or kidney cancer.

This CDR3 reads CSVEDLGVKSYNEQFF. CDR3 nucleotide sequence: TGCAGCGTTGAAGATCTGGGGGTAAAGTCCTACAATGAGCAGTTCTTC. V gene TRBV29-1 combines with J gene TRBJ2-1, with D perhaps TRBD1 or TRBD2 (5 bases each). This CDR3 spans 16 amino acids. The germline V gene encodes CDR1 SQVTM and CDR2 ANQGSEA. Trimming took 0 bases from V and 1 from J, leaving 13 bases between them.

This chain links TRBV15 with TRBJ2-5; D possibly corresponds to TRBD1 (6 bases). V lost 6 bases and J 2 bases, leaving 10 bases between the germline ends. The CDR3 has 13 residues. The V gene's germline CDR1 is LNHNV and CDR2 YYDKDF (reference sequence). The CDR3 sequence is CATSGQNQETQYF. CDR3 coding DNA: TGTGCCACCAGTGGACAGAATCAAGAGACCCAGTACTTC.

V usage is TRBV27 and J usage is TRBJ2-5, with TRBD2 matching over 12 bases. Germline V gene lookup returns CDR1 MNHEY and CDR2 SMNVEV (reference sequence). This CDR3 region has 15 residues. J lost 5 bases, V lost 2 bases, and 3 bases had no gene match. CDR3 protein: CASSLLAGGLETQYF. The DNA for the CDR3 is TGTGCCAGCAGTTTACTAGCGGGGGGGCTTGAGACCCAGTACTTC.

The chain joins TRBV19 to TRBJ1-1, with 7 bases aligning to TRBD1. Germline CDR1 is LNHDA and CDR2 is SQIVND (reference sequence). V shed 5 bases, J shed 4 bases, and the junction held 10 bases outside the gene matches. The CDR3 sequence is 15 residues long. The CDR3 protein is CASSSRTEGATEAFF. The DNA for the CDR3 is TGTGCCAGTAGTTCGAGGACCGAGGGGGCCACTGAAGCTTTCTTT.

This clone was seen a single time. The chain uses TRBV4-1 and TRBJ2-5, with D perhaps TRBD2 (6 bases). The germline V gene encodes CDR1 MGHRA and CDR2 YSYEKL. The CDR3 has 13 amino acids. With 1 base removed from V and 7 bases from J, the gap between germline ends came to 10 bases. The CDR3, as DNA: TGCGCCAGCAGCCAAGGGCGGGGCGGGACCCAGTACTTC. It yields the protein CASSQGRGGTQYF.

A few counts support this clone. J is TRBJ2-3 and V is TRBV7-9; TRBD1 aligns across 10 bases. The germline V gene encodes CDR1 SEHNR and CDR2 FQNEAQ (reference sequence). V lost 6 bases, J lost 8 bases, and 14 bases stayed unmatched. This CDR3 is built from 16 residues. Here the CDR3 reads CASRGGTGEPRGTQYF. Written as DNA, the CDR3 is TGTGCCAGCAGGGGCGGGACAGGGGAACCCCGCGGTACGCAGTATTTT.

This clone has only one observation. The chain carries TRBV6-5 and TRBJ2-2; D may be TRBD2 (5 bases). V was cut by 5 bases and J by 5 bases, with 9 bases left in between. In germline, CDR1 is MNHEY, CDR2 SVGAGI. This CDR3 has 13 amino acids. This CDR3 is CASSDGDTGELFF. In DNA, the CDR3 is TGTGCCAGCAGTGACGGGGATACCGGGGAGCTGTTTTTT.

By proportion, this clone is medium-sized. The chain uses TRBV4-2 and TRBJ2-1, with a weak D call TRBD2 (6 bases). Trimming shortened V by 2 bases and J by 7 bases, and 15 bases separated the two germline ends. CDR1 and CDR2 (germline): LGHNA, YNFKEQ. The CDR3 loop spans 15 amino acids. The CDR3 DNA reads TGTGCCAGCAGCCAACGGGACTCGGCCGGGAATGAGCAGTTCTTC. Its protein is CASSQRDSAGNEQFF.

The V call is TRBV4-1, the J call TRBJ1-6, with D tentatively TRBD1 (5 bases). Deletions cut 4 bases from V and 10 bases from J, with 11 bases between. This CDR3 spans 13 amino acids. Per the germline V gene, CDR1 is MGHRA and CDR2 is YSYEKL. The CDR3 DNA sequence: TGCGCCAGCAGCCCGTTAGGGGAGTCACCCCTCCACTTT. It is translated as CASSPLGESPLHF.

This chain joins TRBV2 and TRBJ2-2; a possible D gene is TRBD2 (5 bases). Germline CDR1 SNHLY, CDR2 FYNNEI. The CDR3 contains 16 residues. Trimming stripped 3 bases from V and 5 bases from J, with 16 bases between. The CDR3 coding sequence is TGTGCCAGCAGTGATGAGAGTTCCCCGGGGACCGGGGAGCTGTTTTTT. Translation gives CASSDESSPGTGELFF. The complete variable domain, with remaining parts taken from reference TRBV2 and TRBJ2-2, reads EPEVTQTPSHQVTQMGQEVILRCVPISNHLYFYWYRQILGQKVEFLVSFYNNEISEKSEIFDDQFSVERPDGSNFTLKIRSTKLEDSAMYFCASSDESSPGTGELFFGEGSRLTVL.

Comment on this clone: A read error is the likely source, as a far larger clone sits one nucleotide away. The chain joins TRBV5-6 to TRBJ2-6; D gene uncertain. The CDR3 contains 15 residues. Trimming shortened V by 4 bases and J by 4 bases, and 12 bases separated the two germline ends. The germline V gene has CDR1 SGHDT and CDR2 YYEEEE. The CDR3 sequence is CASSPLYPGANVLTF. The CDR3 DNA reads TGTGCCAGCAGCCCTTTATATCCAGGGGCCAACGTCCTGACTTTC.

J is TRBJ1-1 and V is TRBV6-5; 9 bases agree with TRBD1. The CDR3 sequence is 14 residues long. Germline CDR1 and CDR2: MNHEY and SVGAGI. Trimming at V came to 5 bases and at J to 5 bases, leaving 6 bases not matched to a gene. CDR3 sequence: CASSGQGRWTEAFF. The CDR3 DNA sequence: TGTGCCAGCAGTGGACAGGGGCGGTGGACTGAAGCTTTCTTT.

The CDR3 here is CASSLVVEETQYF. Here the CDR3 DNA reads TGCGCCAGCAGCTTGGTAGTGGAAGAGACCCAGTACTTC. The chain carries TRBV5-1 and TRBJ2-5; no definite D call. Looked up from germline, CDR1 is SGHRS and CDR2 is YFSETQ. Trimming cost V 0 bases and J 3 bases, with 6 bases left between them. This CDR3 spans 13 amino acids.

This sequence joins TRBV7-9 and TRBJ2-7; the match to TRBD1 covers 7 bases. The CDR3 length is 13 residues. CDR1 is SEHNR and CDR2 is FQNEAQ in the germline V gene (reference sequence). V lost 3 bases and J lost 4; bases outside the gene matches: 3. The CDR3 loop reads CASSLGQIYEQYF. CDR3 nucleotide sequence: TGTGCCAGCAGCTTGGGACAGATTTACGAGCAGTACTTC.

This sequence joins TRBV29-1 and TRBJ2-7; TRBD1 aligns across 9 bases. Germline V gives CDR1 SQVTM, CDR2 ANQGSEA. V was clipped by 7 bases and J by 11 bases; unmatched bases: 9. The CDR3 totals 11 residues. The DNA for the CDR3 is TGCAGCGGGTTACAGGGGGCAATGGAGTACTTC. Its protein product is CSGLQGAMEYF.

This clone was detected once. The rearrangement uses TRBV5-1 and TRBJ1-2; D is unresolved. Trimming left V 4 bases short and J 6 bases short, with 7 bases between. The CDR3 runs 11 residues. CDR1 is SGHRS and CDR2 is YFSETQ in the germline V gene. CDR3 region: CASSLGHGYTF. The DNA of the CDR3 is TGCGCCAGCAGCCTAGGTCATGGCTACACCTTC. The full variable domain, its missing parts supplied by reference TRBV5-1 and TRBJ1-2, is KAGVTQTPRYLIKTRGQQVTLSCSPISGHRSVSWYQQTPGQGLQFLFEYFSETQRNKGNFPGRFSGRQFSNSRSEMNVSTLELGDSALYLCASSLGHGYTFGSGTRLTVV.

The rearrangement uses TRBV11-2 and TRBJ2-7; D gene ambiguous. This CDR3 comprises 11 residues. Germline V gives CDR1 SGHAT, CDR2 FQNNGV. Trimming removed 6 bases at V and 8 bases at J, with 11 bases between. The CDR3, as DNA: TGTGCCAGCAGATCGACCTGGCAGCAGTACTTC. This gives the protein CASRSTWQQYF.

The chain uses TRBV2 and TRBJ2-7; D might be TRBD1 or TRBD2, each matching 6 bases. The germline V gene encodes CDR1 SNHLY and CDR2 FYNNEI. CDR3 length equals 13 residues. Between the trimmed V and J ends, which lost 8 bases and 3 bases, there was a span of 14 bases. The CDR3 spells CASGGGVLYEQYF. For the CDR3, the DNA is TGTGCCAGCGGGGGCGGGGTACTCTACGAGCAGTACTTC.

The gene calls are TRBV27 and TRBJ1-1; TRBD1 is a possible D gene (5 bases). Germline CDR1 and CDR2: MNHEY and SMNVEV (reference sequence). Trimming removed 7 bases at V and 5 bases at J, with 17 bases between. The CDR3 spans 14 residues. The CDR3 bases are TGTGCCAGCACCTACTCCGGGGGAAGGACTGAAGCTTTCTTT. This sequence encodes CASTYSGGRTEAFF.

CDR3 sequence: CASSPGRYTDGYTF. The CDR3 bases are TGTGCCAGCAGTCCGGGCAGGTACACAGATGGCTACACCTTC. The chain uses TRBV6-5 and TRBJ1-2; no reliable D call. The CDR3 totals 14 residues. Trimming shortened V by 5 bases and J by 6 bases, and 16 bases separated the two germline ends. CDR1 and CDR2 from the germline V gene are MNHEY and SVGAGI.

The chain is built from TRBV5-8 and TRBJ2-7; a weak D match, TRBD2 (5 bases). The CDR3 has 14 residues. Trimming took 4 bases from V and 0 from J, leaving 11 bases between them. The germline V gene has CDR1 SGHTS and CDR2 YDEGEE. In nucleotides, the CDR3 is TGTGCCAGCAGCCTGAAGGGAGTCTCCTACGAGCAGTACTTC. This sequence encodes CASSLKGVSYEQYF.

J is TRBJ2-5 and V is TRBV15; 7 nucleotides line up with TRBD1. Trimming took 6 bases from V and 1 from J; bases not matched to a gene: 8. Germline V gene sequence: CDR1 LNHNV, CDR2 YYDKDF (reference sequence). The CDR3 is made up of 15 amino acids. In DNA form, the CDR3 reads TGTGCCACCAGGAAAGGGAGACAGGGCCAAGAGACCCAGTACTTC. Translating it yields CATRKGRQGQETQYF. Full variable domain (missing parts from reference TRBV15 and TRBJ2-5): DAMVIQNPRYQVTQFGKPVTLSCSQTLNHNVMYWYQQKSSQAPKLLFHYYDKDFNNEADTPDNFQSRRPNTSFCFLDIRSPGLGDTAMYLCATRKGRQGQETQYFGPGTRLLVL.

By share, this clone ranks as medium-sized (0.01 to 0.1%). The V call is TRBV2, the J call TRBJ2-2, with D unclear. V lost 8 bases, J lost 1 base, and 8 bases lay in between. Germline lookup yields CDR1 SNHLY and CDR2 FYNNEI. The CDR3 runs to 13 residues. CDR3 nucleotides: TGTGCCAGCGGAGAGGTGAACACCGGGGAGCTGTTTTTT. The encoded protein is CASGEVNTGELFF.

The chain uses TRBV21-1 and TRBJ2-1; the table's D call, TRBD2, was not checked against the DNA. TRBV21-1 is recorded as a pseudogene. The CDR3 runs to 18 residues. The CDR3: CASNPRRGLGEYQGEQFF. Written as DNA, the CDR3 is TGTGCCAGCAACCCCAGGCGGGGACTGGGGGAGTATCAGGGTGAGCAGTTCTTC.

The rearrangement joins TRBV5-1 to TRBJ2-5; TRBD2 might be the D (5 bases). The DNA end is a closer match to TRBJ2-7, so the J assignment may be wrong. The CDR3 runs 13 residues. From germline, CDR1 is SGHRS and CDR2 YFSETQ. The CDR3 DNA sequence: TGCGCCAGCAGCTTGGTGGGGAGCCACGAGCAGTACTTC. Translation gives CASSLVGSHEQYF.

V usage is TRBV7-9 and J usage is TRBJ2-7, with 11 bases aligning to TRBD2. J gave up 6 bases and V 2 bases, and 3 bases lay outside the gene matches. CDR1 SEHNR and CDR2 FQNEAQ come from the germline V gene (reference sequence). The CDR3 contains 14 residues. CDR3 DNA: TGTGCCAGCAGCTTATCAGGACTAGCGGGCGAGCAGTACTTC. This translates into CASSLSGLAGEQYF.

The chain employs TRBV6-1 and TRBJ2-7, with 9 bases aligning to TRBD1. CDR1 is MNHNS and CDR2 is SASEGT in the germline V gene. The J segment lost 1 base and the V segment lost 9 bases, leaving 10 bases of the junction unmatched. This CDR3 comprises 15 residues. CDR3 loop: CASNAGTGTSYEQYF. CDR3 DNA sequence: TGTGCCAGTAACGCGGGGACAGGGACTTCCTACGAGCAGTACTTC.

This clone was seen just once. The J gene is TRBJ1-3, the V gene TRBV5-1; TRBD1 matches 8 bases. The junction had 16 bases not matched to a gene; V was cut back by 0 bases and J by 5 bases. The CDR3 loop spans 19 amino acids. Per the germline V gene, CDR1 is SGHRS and CDR2 is YFSETQ. CDR3 protein: CASSLDGFETWTGRNTIYF. DNA of the CDR3: TGCGCCAGCAGCTTGGACGGTTTCGAGACCTGGACAGGGAGAAACACCATATATTTT. The entire variable domain, with the rest obtained from reference TRBV5-1 and TRBJ1-3, is as follows: KAGVTQTPRYLIKTRGQQVTLSCSPISGHRSVSWYQQTPGQGLQFLFEYFSETQRNKGNFPGRFSGRQFSNSRSEMNVSTLELGDSALYLCASSLDGFETWTGRNTIYFGEGSWLTVV.